This entry lists 25 T cell receptor beta chains sequenced from one sample in a study of blood T cell repertoires in COVID-19. Produced via immunoSEQ multiplex PCR; TCRdb's table is partial and in-frame only. The table includes more than 50,000 clones, roughly 90% detected once. Specimen: peripheral blood. These TCRs come from a human donor with active COVID-19. The donor label of this sample is uncertain.

This chain joins TRBV6-5 and TRBJ2-3, with D perhaps matching TRBD1 (6 bases). Looked up from germline, CDR1 is MNHEY and CDR2 is SVGAGI. The germline V and J ends were trimmed by 9 bases and 2 bases, with 12 bases remaining between them. The CDR3 is 13 residues long. The CDR3 coding sequence is TGTGCCAGTACAGGGCCGGCCACAGATACGCAGTATTTT. This gives the protein CASTGPATDTQYF.

The chain is built from TRBV5-6 and TRBJ1-1; 12 bases agree with TRBD1. CDR1 and CDR2 (germline): SGHDT, YYEEEE. Germline trimming cut 4 bases from V and 4 bases from J; bases unmatched to any gene: 11. This CDR3 region has 17 residues. CDR3: CASSGTGGAKPFTEAFF. CDR3 sequence (DNA): TGTGCCAGCAGCGGGACAGGGGGCGCGAAACCTTTCACTGAAGCTTTCTTT.

Comments on this clone: Mismatch with germline at one junction end may stem from a read error. CDR3 nucleotide sequence: TGTGCCAGCAACCCCCCCGGGACACCCCGGCTCTTC. Its translation is CASNPPGTPRLF. The chain recombines TRBV28 with TRBJ2-1; tentatively, D is TRBD1 (6 bases). Looked up from germline, CDR1 is MDHEN and CDR2 is SYDVKM. The CDR3 spans 12 residues. Full variable domain (rest looked up from reference TRBV28 and TRBJ2-1): DVKVTQSSRYLVKRTGEKVFLECVQDMDHENMFWYRQDPGLGLRLIYFSYDVKMKEKGDIPEGYSVSREKKERFSLILESASTNQTSMYLCASNPPGTPRLFGPGTRLTVL.

The V and J genes are TRBV30 and TRBJ2-1; D uncertain. Trimming pared 5 bases from V and 5 bases from J, leaving 16 bases between. Per the germline V gene, CDR1 is GTSNPN and CDR2 is SVGIG (reference sequence). There are 14 residues in the CDR3. The CDR3 DNA sequence: TGTGCCTGGGAACAGTCCGCCCGTAACAATGAGCAGTTCTTC. Amino acid sequence: CAWEQSARNNEQFF. The variable domain in full, completed from reference TRBV30 and TRBJ2-1, reads SQTIHQWPATLVQPVGSPLSLECTVEGTSNPNLYWYRQAAGRGLQLLFYSVGIGQISSEVPQNLSASRPQDRQFILSSKKLLLSDSGFYLCAWEQSARNNEQFFGPGTRLTVL.

This chain links TRBV7-2 with TRBJ2-5; 7 positions match TRBD1. Germline V gene sequence: CDR1 SGHTA, CDR2 FQGNSA. The CDR3 is made up of 15 amino acids. V lost 0 bases, J lost 3 bases, and 4 bases stayed unmatched. The CDR3 nucleotides read TGTGCCAGCAGCTTAGCCCCCACAGGGGAAGAGACCCAGTACTTC. It specifies CASSLAPTGEETQYF.

The rearrangement links TRBV18 to TRBJ2-7, with a tentative D call TRBD2 (6 bases). Germline-derived CDR1 and CDR2 are KGHSH and LQKENI. V lost 8 bases to trimming and J lost 3 bases, with 14 bases between them. The CDR3 runs to 13 residues. CDR3 DNA sequence: TGTGCCAGCCGAGCAGCGGGTGGCTACGAGCAGTACTTC. Protein sequence: CASRAAGGYEQYF.

The V call is TRBV27, the J call TRBJ2-1; 13 nucleotides agree with TRBD2. Germline CDR1 is MNHEY and CDR2 is SMNVEV (reference sequence). V lost 5 bases to trimming and J lost 7 bases; unmatched junction nucleotides: 5. The CDR3 is 15 residues long. The CDR3 here is CASSHGTSGINEQFF. The CDR3, as DNA: TGTGCCAGCAGTCACGGGACTAGCGGGATTAATGAGCAGTTCTTC.

The chain is built from TRBV21-1 and TRBJ1-1; the table's D call TRBD1 went unverified against the DNA. TRBV21-1 is flagged as a pseudogene. The CDR3 loop spans 18 amino acids. The CDR3 DNA sequence: TGTGCCAGCAGCCCTCCCGACAGGGGCATCTGTAAGAACACTGAAGCTTTCTTT. Translating gives CASSPPDRGICKNTEAFF.

This clone was found once. V gene TRBV5-1 combines with J gene TRBJ2-5; TRBD2 aligns across 8 bases. After removal of 4 bases from V and 4 bases from J, the junction contained 6 bases not matched to a gene. Germline CDR1 and CDR2: SGHRS and YFSETQ. This CDR3 contains 14 residues. CDR3 coding DNA: TGCGCCAGCAGCGTACCCGGGGGGGCAGAGACCCAGTACTTC. Amino acids: CASSVPGGAETQYF.

J is TRBJ2-7 and V is TRBV2; 8 bases align to TRBD2. The CDR3 spans 15 residues. Germline assignment: CDR1 SNHLY and CDR2 FYNNEI. The V segment lost 3 bases and the J segment 3 bases; nucleotides outside the gene matches: 7. CDR3: CASSEGTREFYEQYF. In DNA, the CDR3 is TGTGCCAGCAGTGAGGGGACTAGGGAATTCTACGAGCAGTACTTC.

The chain carries TRBV2 and TRBJ2-2, with D uncertain. Germline V gene sequence: CDR1 SNHLY, CDR2 FYNNEI. The CDR3 consists of 17 residues. Trimming cost V 4 bases and J 1 base, with 16 bases left between them. This CDR3 is CASSGALSLKNTGELFF. The DNA for the CDR3 is TGTGCCAGCAGTGGCGCCCTGTCTCTTAAGAACACCGGGGAGCTGTTTTTT.

This rearrangement joins TRBV4-1 to TRBJ2-5; 10 nucleotides agree with TRBD2. The CDR3 sequence is 15 residues long. Germline loops: CDR1 MGHRA, CDR2 YSYEKL. With V trimmed by 4 bases and J by 2 bases, 4 bases remained unmatched. The CDR3 reads CASSLTSGWQETQYF. Written as DNA, the CDR3 is TGCGCCAGCAGCCTGACTAGCGGGTGGCAAGAGACCCAGTACTTC.

The sample holds a few counts of this clone. The V gene is TRBV4-1, the J gene TRBJ1-6; D possibly corresponds to TRBD1 (6 bases). V lost 4 bases and J lost 7, with 14 bases in between. Germline V gene lookup returns CDR1 MGHRA and CDR2 YSYEKL. The CDR3 spans 15 residues. The CDR3 protein is CASSPETGDNSPLHF. As DNA, the CDR3 is TGCGCCAGCAGCCCCGAGACAGGCGACAATTCACCCCTCCACTTT.

This rearrangement joins TRBV7-8 to TRBJ2-7, with D possibly TRBD2 on 6 matching bases. V shed 2 bases and J shed 5 bases, with 13 bases lying between them. Germline-derived CDR1 and CDR2 are SGHVS and FQNEAQ. The length of the CDR3 is 14 residues. The CDR3 sequence: CASSLLGGTDEQYF. The CDR3 nucleotides read TGTGCCAGCAGCTTATTGGGCGGGACGGACGAGCAGTACTTC.

The gene calls are TRBV29-1 and TRBJ2-5; D ambiguous. Trimming shortened V by 5 bases and J by 1 base, and 8 bases separated the two germline ends. The CDR3 sequence is 12 residues long. Germline CDR1 reads SQVTM; CDR2 reads ANQGSEA. In nucleotides, the CDR3 is TGCAGCGTTCGCAGGCTCCAAGAGACCCAGTACTTC. Translated, it gives CSVRRLQETQYF.

This clone was counted once. The chain couples TRBV2 to TRBJ2-2; TRBD2 is a possible D gene (5 bases). Germline V gene sequence: CDR1 SNHLY, CDR2 FYNNEI. V lost 5 bases and J 4 bases, leaving 8 bases between the germline ends. The CDR3 totals 13 residues. CDR3 DNA: TGTGCCAGCAGTCTAGCACCCACCGGGGAGCTGTTTTTT. This encodes CASSLAPTGELFF. The full variable domain, completed using reference TRBV2 and TRBJ2-2, is EPEVTQTPSHQVTQMGQEVILRCVPISNHLYFYWYRQILGQKVEFLVSFYNNEISEKSEIFDDQFSVERPDGSNFTLKIRSTKLEDSAMYFCASSLAPTGELFFGEGSRLTVL.

This chain joins TRBV29-1 and TRBJ1-2; 8 bases map to TRBD1. V was pared by 7 bases and J by 8 bases, with 6 bases of the junction left unmatched. CDR1 SQVTM and CDR2 ANQGSEA come from the germline V gene. The CDR3 is made up of 11 amino acids. The CDR3 nucleotides read TGCAGCGGTGGACAGGGTGCGGGCTACACCTTC. Amino acids: CSGGQGAGYTF.

The chain recombines TRBV14 with TRBJ2-7; a possible D gene is TRBD2 (6 bases). V dropped 4 bases and J dropped 3 bases, with 13 bases sitting between them. This CDR3 spans 14 amino acids. Germline CDR1 reads SGHDN; CDR2 reads FVKESK. In DNA, the CDR3 is TGTGCCAGCAGCCGCCAGGGAGGCAGCTACGAGCAGTACTTC. Its translation: CASSRQGGSYEQYF.

Here the CDR3 DNA reads TGTGCCAGCTCACGGACAGGGGGTACTGGCTACGAGCAGTACTTC. Its protein is CASSRTGGTGYEQYF. This chain joins TRBV18 and TRBJ2-7; 10 positions agree with TRBD1. Germline loops: CDR1 KGHSH, CDR2 LQKENI. V gave up 4 bases and J gave up 3 bases; unmatched junction bases: 6. The CDR3 is 15 amino acids.

The CDR3 region has the DNA TGTGCCAGCAGCCGCGGGACCTCCGAAAGTGAGACCCAGTACTTC. Amino acid sequence: CASSRGTSESETQYF. This chain links TRBV9 with TRBJ2-5; D is perhaps TRBD2 (6 bases). The length of the CDR3 is 15 residues. CDR1 and CDR2 from the germline V gene are SGDLS and YYNGEE. The ends were cut back, 4 bases at V and 5 bases at J, with 18 bases in the middle.

The chain uses TRBV4-3 and TRBJ2-1, with 9 nucleotides matching TRBD2. Germline CDR1 LGHNA, CDR2 YSLEER. The V and J ends lost 0 bases and 8 bases, in that order; junction bases with no gene match: 8. The CDR3 covers 16 residues. Here the CDR3 DNA reads TGCGCCAGCAGCCAAGATCCGGCGGGGGGGGGTGATGAGCAGTTCTTC. The encoded protein is CASSQDPAGGGDEQFF.

This chain links TRBV5-1 with TRBJ2-1; D is unresolved. This CDR3 region has 12 residues. Germline V lookup: CDR1 SGHRS, CDR2 YFSETQ. Trimming pared 2 bases from V and 5 bases from J, leaving 5 bases between. CDR3 in amino acids: CASSFEDNEQFF. The DNA of the CDR3 is TGCGCCAGCAGCTTTGAGGACAATGAGCAGTTCTTC.

The chain is built from TRBV6-5 and TRBJ1-5; D is perhaps TRBD1 (6 bases). Germline CDR1 is MNHEY and CDR2 is SVGAGI. Trimming cost V 7 bases and J 1 base, with 14 bases left between them. This CDR3 contains 15 residues. CDR3 region: CASNSDGGSNQPQHF. In DNA, the CDR3 is TGTGCCAGCAATTCCGATGGGGGCAGCAATCAGCCCCAGCATTTT.

V is TRBV6-6 and J is TRBJ1-5; tentatively, D is TRBD1 (5 bases). The CDR3 is 16 amino acids. The germline gives CDR1 MNHNY, CDR2 SVGAGI (reference sequence). V lost 7 bases and J 0 bases, leaving 16 bases between the germline ends. The CDR3 spells CASTKGPFYSNQPQHF. The CDR3 bases are TGTGCCAGCACGAAGGGGCCATTCTATAGCAATCAGCCCCAGCATTTT.

The chain has TRBV9 and TRBJ1-5; D ambiguous. V was cut by 0 bases and J by 0 bases, with 7 bases left in between. Germline V gene lookup returns CDR1 SGDLS and CDR2 YYNGEE. The CDR3 consists of 15 residues. CDR3 bases: TGTGCCAGCAGCGTAGAGGGAGATAGCAATCAGCCCCAGCATTTT. Translation gives CASSVEGDSNQPQHF.